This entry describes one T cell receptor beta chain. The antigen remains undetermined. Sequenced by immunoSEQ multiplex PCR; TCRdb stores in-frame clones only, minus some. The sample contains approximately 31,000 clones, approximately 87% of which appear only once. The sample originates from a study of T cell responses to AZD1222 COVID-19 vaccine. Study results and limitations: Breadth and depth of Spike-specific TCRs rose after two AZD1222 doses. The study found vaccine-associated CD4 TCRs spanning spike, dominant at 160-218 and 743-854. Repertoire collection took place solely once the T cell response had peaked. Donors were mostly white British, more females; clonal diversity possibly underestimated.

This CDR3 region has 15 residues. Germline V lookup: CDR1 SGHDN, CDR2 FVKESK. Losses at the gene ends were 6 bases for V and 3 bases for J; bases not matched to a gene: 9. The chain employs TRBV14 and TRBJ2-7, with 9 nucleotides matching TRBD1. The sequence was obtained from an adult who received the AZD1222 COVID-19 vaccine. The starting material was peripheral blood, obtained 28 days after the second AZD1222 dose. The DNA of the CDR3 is TGTGCCAGCAGTCGAGACGGGACAGGGTTCTACGAGCAGTACTTC. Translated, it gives CASSRDGTGFYEQYF. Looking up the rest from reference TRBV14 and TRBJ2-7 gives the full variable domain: EAGVTQFPSHSVIEKGQTVTLRCDPISGHDNLYWYRRVMGKEIKFLLHFVKESKQDESGMPNNRFLAERTGGTYSTLKVQPAELEDSGVYFCASSRDGTGFYEQYFGPGTRLTVT.